A single sample gave rise to the 16 T cell receptor beta chains below, sequenced in a study of technical replicates of blood from a handful of donors. The table came from immunoSEQ multiplex PCR; TCRdb's copy has only in-frame clones and leaves some out. This table has about 12,000 clones, approximately 95% appearing once. The specimen was PBMCs. The receptors here all came from a human donor in good health.

The genes are TRBV2 and TRBJ2-1, with a possible D match to TRBD2 (5 bases). CDR1 is SNHLY and CDR2 is FYNNEI in the germline V gene. The V gene lost 1 base and the J gene lost 6 bases, with 13 bases spanning the gap. This CDR3 region has 15 residues. CDR3 bases: TGTGCCAGCAGTGAAGTGAGGAGGCTCGGCAATGAGCAGTTCTTC. Translated: CASSEVRRLGNEQFF. Based on the CDR3 plus reference TRBV2 and TRBJ2-1, the full variable domain is EPEVTQTPSHQVTQMGQEVILRCVPISNHLYFYWYRQILGQKVEFLVSFYNNEISEKSEIFDDQFSVERPDGSNFTLKIRSTKLEDSAMYFCASSEVRRLGNEQFFGPGTRLTVL.

The V gene is TRBV14, the J gene TRBJ1-1; TRBD1 aligns across 9 bases. J was trimmed by 10 bases and V by 1 base; bases with no gene match: 4. Germline V gene data show CDR1 as SGHDN and CDR2 as FVKESK. The CDR3 runs 13 residues. DNA of the CDR3: TGTGCCAGCAGCCAAGCGGACAGGGGTCGAGCTTTCTTT. This encodes CASSQADRGRAFF.

This clone is a singleton in its sample. The chain carries TRBV27 and TRBJ2-7; D is perhaps TRBD2 (5 bases). Germline V lookup: CDR1 MNHEY, CDR2 SMNVEV (reference sequence). This CDR3 is 15 amino acids long. V was cut by 2 bases and J by 2 bases, with 13 bases left in between. The CDR3 region is CASSLAPDSTYEQYF. In DNA form, the CDR3 reads TGTGCCAGCAGTTTAGCCCCGGACTCAACCTACGAGCAGTACTTC.

The V call is TRBV7-2, the J call TRBJ2-1, with a tentative D call TRBD2 (7 bases). CDR3 length equals 19 residues. From germline, CDR1 is SGHTA and CDR2 FQGNSA. The V and J ends lost 2 bases and 7 bases respectively, with 27 bases between them. CDR3 in amino acids: CASSLFEGGLGTIRNEQFF. The DNA of the CDR3 is TGTGCCAGCAGCTTATTCGAGGGGGGGCTTGGGACTATCAGAAATGAGCAGTTCTTC.

The V gene is TRBV19, the J gene TRBJ2-7; 10 nucleotides line up with TRBD1. Losses at the gene ends were 4 bases for V and 4 bases for J; bases not matched to a gene: 1. CDR1 is LNHDA, CDR2 SQIVND, per germline (reference sequence). The length of the CDR3 is 13 residues. For the CDR3, the DNA is TGTGCCAGTAGTACGGGACAGGGGTACGAGCAGTACTTC. It codes for CASSTGQGYEQYF.

This clone has more than one count but fewer than ten. The rearrangement joins TRBV28 to TRBJ2-7; 10 bases map to TRBD1. After removal of 5 bases from V and 3 bases from J, the junction contained 4 bases not matched to a gene. CDR1 is MDHEN, CDR2 SYDVKM, per germline. CDR3 length: 14 residues. The CDR3 region is CASSKGQGSYEQYF. The CDR3 bases are TGTGCCAGCAGTAAGGGACAGGGGAGCTACGAGCAGTACTTC.

The chain uses TRBV6-1 and TRBJ1-1; D is possibly TRBD1 (6 bases). Germline V gene lookup returns CDR1 MNHNS and CDR2 SASEGT. The V end lost 6 bases, the J end lost 8 bases, and 19 bases lay between the germline ends. This CDR3 region has 14 residues. The CDR3 reads CASRRGGNGAEAFF. The DNA for the CDR3 is TGTGCCAGCAGAAGGGGGGGGAACGGGGCAGAAGCTTTCTTT.

V and J are TRBV5-4 and TRBJ2-7, with a weak D call TRBD2 (6 bases). This CDR3 contains 14 residues. CDR1 is SGHNT and CDR2 is YYREEE in the germline V gene (reference sequence). Deletions cut 2 bases from V and 2 bases from J, with 11 bases between. The CDR3 sequence is CASSFGERAYEQYF. The CDR3 region has the DNA TGTGCCAGCAGCTTCGGAGAGCGGGCCTACGAGCAGTACTTC.

This clone was counted once. The chain is built from TRBV6-5 and TRBJ1-1; 7 nucleotides align to TRBD1. Germline V gene data show CDR1 as MNHEY and CDR2 as SVGAGI. The CDR3 spans 14 residues. The ends lost 5 bases at V and 3 bases at J; junction bases unmatched: 6. The CDR3 is CASSLQGLDTEAFF. CDR3 bases: TGTGCCAGCAGTCTACAGGGGTTGGACACTGAAGCTTTCTTT.

This clone was seen only once. This rearrangement joins TRBV6-5 to TRBJ1-2; 7 nucleotides agree with TRBD1. V was pared by 5 bases and J by 3 bases, with 3 bases of the junction left unmatched. Germline-derived CDR1 and CDR2 are MNHEY and SVGAGI. This CDR3 spans 13 amino acids. The CDR3 sequence is CASSPTGDYGYTF. In DNA, the CDR3 is TGTGCCAGCAGTCCAACAGGGGACTATGGCTACACCTTC.

The genes are TRBV2 and TRBJ2-2; TRBD2 matches at 12 bases. V lost 4 bases, J lost 3 bases, and 3 bases stayed unmatched. Germline loops: CDR1 SNHLY, CDR2 FYNNEI. The CDR3 runs to 16 residues. The CDR3 loop is CASSGTSGMDTGELFF. In DNA form, the CDR3 reads TGTGCCAGCAGTGGGACTAGCGGGATGGACACCGGGGAGCTGTTTTTT.

The rearrangement links TRBV6-4 to TRBJ2-1; 7 bases match TRBD2. This CDR3 is built from 15 residues. V gave up 3 bases and J gave up 5 bases; unmatched junction bases: 7. Germline V gives CDR1 MRHNA, CDR2 SNTAGT. In DNA form, the CDR3 reads TGTGCCAGCAGTGAACAGGCTAGCGGAGACAATGAGCAGTTCTTC. It is translated as CASSEQASGDNEQFF.

The chain combines TRBV25-1 with TRBJ2-5; 8 bases line up with TRBD2. Trimming removed 6 bases from V and 5 bases from J; junction bases left unmatched: 5. The CDR3 is 13 amino acids. Germline CDR1 reads MGHDK; CDR2 reads SYGVNS. The CDR3 DNA follows: TGTGCCAGCAGAGCGGGAGTCGGGGAGACCCAGTACTTC. Translated: CASRAGVGETQYF.

The gene calls are TRBV4-1 and TRBJ2-3; a weak D match, TRBD1 (6 bases). Germline V gene lookup returns CDR1 MGHRA and CDR2 YSYEKL. The CDR3 covers 15 residues. V was shortened by 0 bases and J by 7 bases, with 14 bases between the two germline ends. The CDR3 region has the DNA TGCGCCAGCAGCCAAGACCGGGGCAGGGGACATACGCAGTATTTT. It is translated as CASSQDRGRGHTQYF.

The chain uses TRBV29-1 and TRBJ2-7; 14 positions match TRBD2. The CDR3 length is 16 residues. The germline V gene encodes CDR1 SQVTM and CDR2 ANQGSEA. With V trimmed by 5 bases and J by 2 bases, 8 bases remained unmatched. CDR3 sequence: CSVSGLAGGGTYEQYF. CDR3 nucleotide sequence: TGCAGCGTTTCTGGACTAGCGGGAGGAGGGACCTACGAGCAGTACTTC.

The chain recombines TRBV6-4 with TRBJ2-2; 11 bases line up with TRBD2. V shed 5 bases and J 7 bases; nucleotides not matched to a gene: 6. Germline V gene lookup returns CDR1 MRHNA and CDR2 SNTAGT. The CDR3 is 15 amino acids. The CDR3 region is CASSPLAGDHGELFF. The CDR3, as DNA: TGTGCCAGCAGTCCACTAGCGGGAGATCACGGGGAGCTGTTTTTT.